This record looks at one TCR beta chain sequence and its context. What it binds is unknown. The data originate from a study of pediatric ulcerative colitis. Study results and limitations: Clonal expansions reduced rectal repertoire diversity in acute severe colitis. Ulcerative colitis patients shared more blood-rectal clones than controls.

This CDR3 is 20 amino acids long. CDR1 and CDR2 (germline): SGHRS, YFSETQ. Trimming took 1 base from V and 0 from J; bases not matched to a gene: 14. TCRdb's copy holds only in-frame clones and misses some; the assay was immunoSEQ multiplex PCR. The repertoire holds about 64,000 clones, with roughly 90% as singletons. The sequenced sample was blood. V and J are TRBV5-1 and TRBJ2-3; 10 positions agree with TRBD2. This TCR derives from a boy under 18 with severe ulcerative colitis. CDR3 in DNA: TGCGCCAGCAGCTTGAGTCTAGCGGGAGTATCTAGCGCTAGCACAGATACGCAGTATTTT. Protein: CASSLSLAGVSSASTDTQYF.